This T cell receptor (beta chain) derives from a study of shared clonotypes between healthy human individuals. Study details: Plates per donor: three CD4 naive, three CD4 memory, two CD8 naive, one CD8 memory.

The V gene's germline CDR1 is MNHEY and CDR2 SMNVEV (reference sequence). Losses at the gene ends were 7 bases for V and 3 bases for J; bases not matched to a gene: 5. CDR3 length: 15 residues. The donors, healthy adults who were HIV-negative, had experienced no recent acute infections or vaccinations. The CD4+ fraction was divided into a CD45RA+ naive subset and a CD45RA-negative memory subset. Several immunoSEQ plates received, in even portions, the genomic DNA of each subset. TCRdb keeps only in-frame clones here, not all; method: immunoSEQ multiplex PCR. This table has some 1.4 million clones, roughly 97% appearing once.

The V and J genes are TRBV27 and TRBJ1-5; 11 nucleotides align to TRBD1. The sequenced sample consisted of naive CD4+ T cells sorted from blood. Subset noted: CD45RA+ positively selected. The source is a man aged 25-40 years in good health. CDR3 amino acids: CASKDRGRLNQPQHF. Written as DNA, the CDR3 is TGTGCCAGCAAGGACAGGGGGCGACTCAATCAGCCCCAGCATTTT.